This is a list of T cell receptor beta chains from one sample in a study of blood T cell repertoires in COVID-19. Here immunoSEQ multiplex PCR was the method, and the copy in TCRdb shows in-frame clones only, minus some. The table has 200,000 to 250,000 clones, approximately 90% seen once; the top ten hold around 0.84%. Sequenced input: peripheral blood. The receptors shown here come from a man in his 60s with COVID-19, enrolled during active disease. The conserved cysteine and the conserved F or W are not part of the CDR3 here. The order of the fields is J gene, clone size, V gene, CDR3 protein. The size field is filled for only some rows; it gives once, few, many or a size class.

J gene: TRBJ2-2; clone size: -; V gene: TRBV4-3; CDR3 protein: ASSQDQGLAGAGELF
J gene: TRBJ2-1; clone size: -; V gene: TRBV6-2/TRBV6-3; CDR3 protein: ASSYSRGQGFYNEQF
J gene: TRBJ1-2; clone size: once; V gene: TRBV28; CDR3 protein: ASSSTGKANYGYT
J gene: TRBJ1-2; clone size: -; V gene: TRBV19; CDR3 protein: ASTLNEGTGTYGYT
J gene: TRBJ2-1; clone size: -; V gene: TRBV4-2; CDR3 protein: ASSHRDSVEGNEQF
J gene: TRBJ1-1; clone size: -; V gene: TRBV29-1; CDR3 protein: SVELEDRPAF
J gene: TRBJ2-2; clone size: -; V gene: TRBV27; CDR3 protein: ASSLAGYAHGELF
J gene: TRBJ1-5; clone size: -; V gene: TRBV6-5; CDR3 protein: ASSWDRGNQPQH
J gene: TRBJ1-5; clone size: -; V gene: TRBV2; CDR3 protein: ASSPGTKNQPQH
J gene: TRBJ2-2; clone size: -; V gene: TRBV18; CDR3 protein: ASSKYAGTGSHGELF
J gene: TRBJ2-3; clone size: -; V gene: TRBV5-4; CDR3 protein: ASSSSLTSGGGTDTQY
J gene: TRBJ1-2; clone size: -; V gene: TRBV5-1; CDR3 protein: ASSLGQTWDGYT
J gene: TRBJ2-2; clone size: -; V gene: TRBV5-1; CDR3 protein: ASRQGQGYTGELF
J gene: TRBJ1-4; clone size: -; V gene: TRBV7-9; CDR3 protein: ASSGSGTPGEKLF
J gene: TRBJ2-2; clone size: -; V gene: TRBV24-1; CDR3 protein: ATSEDGGLF
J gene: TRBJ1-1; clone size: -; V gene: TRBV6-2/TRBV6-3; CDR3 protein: ASTPSTKNTEAF
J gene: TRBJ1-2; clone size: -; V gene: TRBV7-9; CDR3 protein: ASSIDGINYGYT
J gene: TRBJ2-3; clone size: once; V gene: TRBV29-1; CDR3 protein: SFQRASSTDTQY
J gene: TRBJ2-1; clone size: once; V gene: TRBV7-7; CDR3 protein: ASSSGTGLQHNEQF
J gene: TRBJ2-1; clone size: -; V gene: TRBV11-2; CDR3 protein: ASSFGLRDNEQF
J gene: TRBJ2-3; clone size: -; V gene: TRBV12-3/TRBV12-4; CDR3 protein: ASSLRGDTQY
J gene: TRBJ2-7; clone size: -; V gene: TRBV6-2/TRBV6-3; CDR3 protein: ASSWDFSSYEQY
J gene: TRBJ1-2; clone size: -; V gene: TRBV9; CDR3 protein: ASSSRQGHGYT
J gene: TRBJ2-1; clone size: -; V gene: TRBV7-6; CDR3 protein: ASSRLTPTGGTPSYNEQF
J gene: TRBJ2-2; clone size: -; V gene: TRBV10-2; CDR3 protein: ASSASGTTGELF
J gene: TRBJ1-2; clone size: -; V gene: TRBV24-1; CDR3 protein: ATSDPRGLEINYGYT
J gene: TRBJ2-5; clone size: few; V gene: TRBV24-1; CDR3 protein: ATSDPEIFRVQETQY
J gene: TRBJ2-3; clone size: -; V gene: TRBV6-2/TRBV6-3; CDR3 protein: ASSSRADTQY
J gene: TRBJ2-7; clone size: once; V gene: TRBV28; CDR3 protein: ASSPPLSSSYEQY
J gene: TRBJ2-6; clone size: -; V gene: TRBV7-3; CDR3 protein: ASQGAKSGGANVLT
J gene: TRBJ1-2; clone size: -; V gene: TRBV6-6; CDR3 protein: ASSMRTGDYGYT
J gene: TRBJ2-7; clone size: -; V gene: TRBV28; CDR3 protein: ASRAGGSSYEQY
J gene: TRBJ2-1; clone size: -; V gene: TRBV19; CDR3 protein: ASRPLSGTPSYNEQF
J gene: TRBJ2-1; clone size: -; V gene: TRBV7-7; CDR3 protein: ASSSPGTSGRGSYNEQF
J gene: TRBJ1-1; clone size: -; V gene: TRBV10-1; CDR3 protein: ASSPQDMNTEAF
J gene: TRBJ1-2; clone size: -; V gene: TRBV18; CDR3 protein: ASSPPGGQGYT
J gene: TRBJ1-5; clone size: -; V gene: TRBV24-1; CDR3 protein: ATSDQGTGNQPQH
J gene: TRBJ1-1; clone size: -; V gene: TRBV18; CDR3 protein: ASSSPVPTEAF
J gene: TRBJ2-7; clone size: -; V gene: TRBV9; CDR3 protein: ASARIGTTEQY
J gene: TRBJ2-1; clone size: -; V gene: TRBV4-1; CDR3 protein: ASSETGTGSYNEQF
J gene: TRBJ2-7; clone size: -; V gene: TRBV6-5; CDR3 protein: ASSYSGRALYEQY
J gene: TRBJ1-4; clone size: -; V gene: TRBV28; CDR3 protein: ASRLTGPNEKLF
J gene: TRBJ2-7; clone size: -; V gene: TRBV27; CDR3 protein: ASSPGSSGRSNEQY
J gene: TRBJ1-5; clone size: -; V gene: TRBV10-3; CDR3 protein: AISEFQGTPSNQPQH
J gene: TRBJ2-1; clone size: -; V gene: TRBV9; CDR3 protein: ASSRTSGGLSSYNEQF
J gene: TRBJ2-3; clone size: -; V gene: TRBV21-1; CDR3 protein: ASSKMLKGYFSEDTQY